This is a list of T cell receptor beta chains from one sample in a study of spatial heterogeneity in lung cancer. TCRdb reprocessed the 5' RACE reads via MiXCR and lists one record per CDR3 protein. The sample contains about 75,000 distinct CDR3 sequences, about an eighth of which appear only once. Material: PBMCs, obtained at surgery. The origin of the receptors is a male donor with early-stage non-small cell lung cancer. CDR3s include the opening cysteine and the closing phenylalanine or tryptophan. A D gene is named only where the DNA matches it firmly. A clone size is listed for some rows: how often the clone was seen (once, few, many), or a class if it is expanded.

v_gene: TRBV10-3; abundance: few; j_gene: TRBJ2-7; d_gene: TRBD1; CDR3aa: CAISPGQGSNEQYF; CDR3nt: TGTGCCATCAGTCCGGGACAGGGTTCGAACGAGCAGTACTTC
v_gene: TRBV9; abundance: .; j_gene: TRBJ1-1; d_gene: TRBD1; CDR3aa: CASSRTGAATEAFF; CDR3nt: TGTGCCAGCAGCCGAACAGGGGCGGCCACTGAAGCTTTCTTT
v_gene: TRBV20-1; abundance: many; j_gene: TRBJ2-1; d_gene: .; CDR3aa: CSARRPNNEQFF; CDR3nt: TGCAGTGCTAGAAGGCCTAACAATGAGCAGTTCTTC
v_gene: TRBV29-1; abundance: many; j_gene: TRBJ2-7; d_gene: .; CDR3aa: CSVEIGSSYEQYF; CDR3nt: TGCAGCGTTGAGATTGGCAGCTCCTACGAGCAGTACTTC
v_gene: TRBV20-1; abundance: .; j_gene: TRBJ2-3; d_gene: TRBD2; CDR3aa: CSAASPSGRAVDTQYF; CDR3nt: TGCAGTGCTGCGTCCCCTAGCGGGAGGGCCGTAGATACGCAGTATTTT
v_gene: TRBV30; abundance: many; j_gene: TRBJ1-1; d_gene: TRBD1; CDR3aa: CAWSADRVWRAFF; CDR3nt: TGTGCCTGGAGTGCGGACAGGGTTTGGAGAGCTTTCTTT
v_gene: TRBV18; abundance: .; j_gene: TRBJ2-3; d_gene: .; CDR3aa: CASSPVRDTDTQYF; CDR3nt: TGTGCCAGCTCACCGGTCAGAGACACAGATACGCAGTATTTT
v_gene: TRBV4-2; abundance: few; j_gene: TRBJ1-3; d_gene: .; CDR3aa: CASSQFQFQGNTIYF; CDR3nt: TGTGCCAGCAGCCAGTTCCAGTTTCAAGGAAACACCATATATTTT
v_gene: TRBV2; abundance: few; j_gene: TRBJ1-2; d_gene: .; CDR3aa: CASAGTYDYGYTF; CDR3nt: TGTGCCAGCGCCGGGACGTATGACTATGGCTACACCTTC
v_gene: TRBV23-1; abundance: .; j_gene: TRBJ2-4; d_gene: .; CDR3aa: CASSHGRDIAKNIQYF; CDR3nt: TGCGCCAGCAGTCACGGGCGGGACATAGCCAAAAACATTCAGTACTTC
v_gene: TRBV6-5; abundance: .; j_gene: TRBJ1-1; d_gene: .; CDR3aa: CASRRWGTEAFF; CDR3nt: TGTGCCAGCAGGCGGTGGGGGACTGAAGCTTTCTTT
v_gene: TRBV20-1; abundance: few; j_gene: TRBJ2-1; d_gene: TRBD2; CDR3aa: CSARVSGLSYNEQFF; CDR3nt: TGCAGTGCTAGGGTTAGCGGGCTTTCCTACAATGAGCAGTTCTTC
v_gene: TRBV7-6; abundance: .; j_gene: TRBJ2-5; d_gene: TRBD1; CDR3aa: CASSPRTGEWGTQYF; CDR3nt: TGTGCCAGCAGCCCCCGGACAGGGGAATGGGGGACCCAGTACTTC
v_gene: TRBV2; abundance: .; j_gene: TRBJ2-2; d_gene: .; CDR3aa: CASTGEGPGELFF; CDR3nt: TGTGCCAGCACCGGCGAGGGGCCCGGGGAGCTGTTTTTT
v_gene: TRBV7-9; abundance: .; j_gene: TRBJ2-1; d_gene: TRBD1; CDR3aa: CASSLDRGYNEQFF; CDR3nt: TGTGCCAGCAGCTTAGACAGGGGGTACAATGAGCAGTTCTTC
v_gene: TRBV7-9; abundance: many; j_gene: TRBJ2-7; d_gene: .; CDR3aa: CASTPQIGGEQYF; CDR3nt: TGTGCCAGCACCCCACAAATCGGGGGCGAGCAGTACTTC
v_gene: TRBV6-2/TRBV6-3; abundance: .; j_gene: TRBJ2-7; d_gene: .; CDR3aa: CASSYRDSWEQYF; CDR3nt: TGTGCCAGCAGTTACAGGGACTCCTGGGAGCAGTACTTC
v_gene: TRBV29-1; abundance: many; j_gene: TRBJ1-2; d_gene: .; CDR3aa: CSAGEISYTF; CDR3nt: TGCAGCGCAGGGGAGATTAGCTACACCTTC
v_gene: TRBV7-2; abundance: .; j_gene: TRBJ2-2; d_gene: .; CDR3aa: CASSPMGAGELFF; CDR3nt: TGTGCCAGCAGCCCCATGGGGGCCGGGGAGCTGTTTTTT
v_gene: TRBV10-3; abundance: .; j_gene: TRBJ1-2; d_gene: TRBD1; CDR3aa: CATAGTGVPANYGYTF; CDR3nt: TGTGCCACCGCCGGGACAGGGGTTCCCGCTAACTATGGCTACACCTTC
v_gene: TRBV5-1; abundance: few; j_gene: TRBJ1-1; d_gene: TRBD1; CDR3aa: CASQSQGARRTEAFF; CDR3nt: TGCGCCAGTCAGAGTCAGGGGGCGCGTCGAACTGAAGCTTTCTTT
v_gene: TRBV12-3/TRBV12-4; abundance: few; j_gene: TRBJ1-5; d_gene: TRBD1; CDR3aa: CASSFAGGSSNQPQHF; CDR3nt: TGTGCCAGCAGTTTTGCAGGGGGCAGTAGCAATCAGCCCCAGCATTTT
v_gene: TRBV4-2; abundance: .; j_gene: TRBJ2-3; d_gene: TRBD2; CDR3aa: CASSPAGLAGQGDTQYF; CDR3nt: TGTGCCAGCAGCCCCGCGGGACTAGCGGGACAGGGAGATACGCAGTATTTT
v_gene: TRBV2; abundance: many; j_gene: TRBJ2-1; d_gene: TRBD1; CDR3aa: CASMPDRDNEQFF; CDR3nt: TGTGCCAGCATGCCGGACAGGGACAATGAGCAGTTCTTC
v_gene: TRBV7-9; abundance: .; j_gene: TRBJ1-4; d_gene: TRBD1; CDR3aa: CASSLGQYNEKLFF; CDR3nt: TGTGCCAGCAGCCTGGGACAGTACAATGAAAAACTGTTTTTT
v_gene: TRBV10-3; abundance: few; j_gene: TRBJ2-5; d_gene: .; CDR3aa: CATTPSGRETQYF; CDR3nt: TGTGCCACCACCCCCTCGGGCAGAGAGACCCAGTACTTC
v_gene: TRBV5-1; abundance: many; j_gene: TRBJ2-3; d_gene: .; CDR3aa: CASSLQGTDTQYF; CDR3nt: TGCGCCAGCAGCTTACAGGGCACAGATACGCAGTATTTT
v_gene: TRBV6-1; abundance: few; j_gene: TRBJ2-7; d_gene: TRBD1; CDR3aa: CASSTTGQAYEQYF; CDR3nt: TGTGCCAGCAGTACTACGGGACAGGCCTACGAGCAGTACTTC
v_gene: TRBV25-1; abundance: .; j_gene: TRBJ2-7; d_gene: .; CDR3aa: CASSEVRARGYEQYF; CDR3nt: TGTGCCAGCAGTGAAGTGAGGGCGCGGGGCTACGAGCAGTACTTC
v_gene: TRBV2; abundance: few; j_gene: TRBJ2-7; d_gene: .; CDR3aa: CASSEAWGGQKVRYEQYF; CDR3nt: TGTGCCAGCAGTGAAGCGTGGGGGGGGCAAAAGGTTCGCTACGAGCAGTACTTC
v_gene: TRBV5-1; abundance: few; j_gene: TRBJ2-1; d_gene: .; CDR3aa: CASSHVTNSYNEQFF; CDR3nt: TGCGCCAGCAGCCATGTTACGAACTCCTACAATGAGCAGTTCTTC
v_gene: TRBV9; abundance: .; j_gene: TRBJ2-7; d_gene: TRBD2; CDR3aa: CASSGETSGEQYF; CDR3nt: TGTGCCAGCAGCGGGGAGACTAGCGGGGAGCAGTACTTC
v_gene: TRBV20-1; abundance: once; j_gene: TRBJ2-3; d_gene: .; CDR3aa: CSAITRGDTQYF; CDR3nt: TGCAGTGCGATTACTAGGGGAGATACGCAGTATTTT
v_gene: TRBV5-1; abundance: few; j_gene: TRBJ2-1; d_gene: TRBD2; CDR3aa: CASSLIAGGFDEQFF; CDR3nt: TGCGCCAGCAGCTTGATAGCGGGAGGGTTTGATGAGCAGTTCTTC
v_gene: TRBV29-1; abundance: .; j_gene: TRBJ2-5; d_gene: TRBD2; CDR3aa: CSAAGTSGGGGETQYF; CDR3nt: TGCAGCGCCGCCGGGACTAGCGGAGGAGGAGGAGAGACCCAGTACTTC
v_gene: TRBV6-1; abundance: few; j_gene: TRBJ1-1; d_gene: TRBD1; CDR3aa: CASSRDRGMNTEAFF; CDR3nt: TGTGCCAGCAGTCGGGACAGGGGTATGAACACTGAAGCTTTCTTT